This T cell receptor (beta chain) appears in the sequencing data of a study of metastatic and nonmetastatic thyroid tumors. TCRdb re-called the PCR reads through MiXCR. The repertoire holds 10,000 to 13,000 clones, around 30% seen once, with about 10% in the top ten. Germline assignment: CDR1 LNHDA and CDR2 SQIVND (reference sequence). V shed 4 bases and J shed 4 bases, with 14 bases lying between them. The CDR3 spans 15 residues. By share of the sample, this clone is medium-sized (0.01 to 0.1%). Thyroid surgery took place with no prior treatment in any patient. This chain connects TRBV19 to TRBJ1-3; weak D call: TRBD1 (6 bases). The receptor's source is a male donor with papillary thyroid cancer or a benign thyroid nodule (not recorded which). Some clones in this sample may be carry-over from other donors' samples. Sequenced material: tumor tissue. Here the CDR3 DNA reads TGTGCCAGTAGTAGCTTGGAGACAGGAGGAAACACCATATATTTT. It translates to CASSSLETGGNTIYF.